This T cell receptor (beta chain) was sequenced in a study of blood T cells in healthy people across ages. Study-wide results and limits: Diversity of TCR beta correlated strongly with naive T cell percentage. No one knew whether donors had CMV, which possibly confounded expanded clonotype changes.

Through a sample-barcoded 5' primer and a J-beta primer mix, a second PCR was run for 7 to 11 cycles. The template-switch adaptor, which had 12 random nucleotides, put a tag on each cDNA molecule. Using its own MiXCR run on the 5' RACE reads, TCRdb lists one record per CDR3 protein. The table includes about 730,000 distinct CDR3 sequences, roughly 47% detected once. This CDR3 has 15 residues. J was trimmed by 2 bases and V by 3 bases; bases with no gene match: 4. The sample holds a few counts of this clonotype. The antigen remains undetermined. Drawing of peripheral blood yielded ten milliliters from each donor.

This TCR derives from a woman in her sixties or seventies in good health. Sequenced: blood. The rearrangement links TRBV12-3 or TRBV12-4 to TRBJ1-5, with 7 bases lining up with TRBD1. The CDR3 sequence is CASSLAGGGNQPQHF. CDR3 DNA: TGTGCCAGCAGTTTGGCAGGGGGAGGCAATCAGCCCCAGCATTTT.